A single sample gave rise to the 17 T cell receptor beta chains below, sequenced in a study of siplizumab effects on memory and regulatory T cells. Data came from immunoSEQ multiplex PCR; TCRdb stores just in-frame clones and leaves some out. Of about 100,000 clones in the sample, 94% were seen once. The sequenced sample was non-Treg CD4+ T cells sorted from blood. The receptors come from a human donor in good health.

The rearrangement uses TRBV7-9 and TRBJ2-1; TRBD2 aligns across 12 bases. Germline CDR1 SEHNR, CDR2 FQNEAQ (reference sequence). The CDR3 loop spans 16 amino acids. V shed 4 bases, J shed 7 bases, and the junction held 8 bases outside the gene matches. The CDR3 DNA sequence: TGTGCCAGCAGCTCGACTAGCGGGAGAGGTTGGAATGAGCAGTTCTTC. Translating it yields CASSSTSGRGWNEQFF.

This chain connects TRBV11-3 to TRBJ2-3; 7 bases agree with TRBD2. The CDR3 is made up of 16 amino acids. Losses at the gene ends were 5 bases for V and 1 base for J; bases not matched to a gene: 9. CDR1 SGHNT and CDR2 YENEEA come from the germline V gene. Written as DNA, the CDR3 is TGTGCCAGCAGCCCCGGACTAGACGGACGCACAGATACGCAGTATTTT. Protein sequence: CASSPGLDGRTDTQYF.

The CDR3 nucleotides are TGTGCCAGCAGTTTATATCAGTGGGACAGCGGCTACGAGCAGTACTTC. Its protein product is CASSLYQWDSGYEQYF. The J gene is TRBJ2-7, the V gene TRBV27; 7 bases fit TRBD1. With V trimmed by 1 base and J by 3 bases, 9 bases remained unmatched. This CDR3 comprises 16 residues. The V gene's germline CDR1 is MNHEY and CDR2 SMNVEV (reference sequence).

The chain links TRBV6-4 to TRBJ1-1; D is unclear. The CDR3 is made up of 14 amino acids. From germline, CDR1 is MRHNA and CDR2 SNTAGT. Trimming took off 5 bases at V and 1 base at J, with 11 bases between the two ends. This CDR3 reads CASSRAAGNTEAFF. CDR3 sequence (DNA): TGTGCCAGCAGTAGAGCAGCGGGGAACACTGAAGCTTTCTTT.

This chain joins TRBV7-3 and TRBJ2-3; D gene ambiguous. The CDR3 covers 15 residues. Germline V gene data show CDR1 as SGHTA and CDR2 as FQGTGA. V lost 5 bases to trimming and J lost 0 bases, with 12 bases between them. CDR3 DNA: TGTGCCAGCAGCAATGCCCCAATTAGCACAGATACGCAGTATTTT. Residues: CASSNAPISTDTQYF.

The rearrangement joins TRBV6-5 to TRBJ1-1, with D unresolved. Trimming pared 0 bases from V and 1 base from J, leaving 12 bases between. Germline CDR1 and CDR2: MNHEY and SVGAGI. The CDR3 has 16 residues. CDR3: CASSYSSAPANTEAFF. CDR3 bases: TGTGCCAGCAGTTACTCGTCCGCTCCAGCGAACACTGAAGCTTTCTTT.

The rearrangement uses TRBV5-6 and TRBJ1-2, with 7 bases lining up with TRBD1. This CDR3 has 14 amino acids. Germline V lookup: CDR1 SGHDT, CDR2 YYEEEE. V shed 5 bases and J 3 bases; nucleotides not matched to a gene: 7. The CDR3, as DNA: TGTGCCAGCAGGCCCCCTGGGACAGACTATGGCTACACCTTC. This encodes CASRPPGTDYGYTF.

The chain joins TRBV6-6 to TRBJ2-1, with a tentative D call TRBD1 (6 bases). The CDR3 length is 12 residues. V was shortened by 7 bases and J by 7 bases, with 11 bases between the two germline ends. Germline values: CDR1 MNHNY, CDR2 SVGAGI (reference sequence). For the CDR3, the DNA is TGTGCCAGCAAGCAACAGGGTAATGAGCAGTTCTTC. Translating gives CASKQQGNEQFF.

V gene TRBV28 combines with J gene TRBJ2-7; maybe TRBD1 (6 bases). Germline CDR1 is MDHEN and CDR2 is SYDVKM. Trimming stripped 5 bases from V and 4 bases from J, with 15 bases between. The CDR3 has 14 amino acids. CDR3 residues: CASSRGQTRYEQYF. CDR3 nucleotide sequence: TGTGCCAGCAGTCGAGGACAGACAAGATACGAGCAGTACTTC.

This clone was seen only once. V usage is TRBV6-5 and J usage is TRBJ1-6; D remains unclear. CDR3 length: 14 amino acids. Germline values: CDR1 MNHEY, CDR2 SVGAGI. V was trimmed by 2 bases and J by 2 bases, leaving 4 bases between them. The CDR3 DNA follows: TGTGCCAGCAGTTACGGGACCTATAATTCACCCCTCCACTTT. It specifies CASSYGTYNSPLHF.

The CDR3 is CASSLGLAGPLPDEQFF. The CDR3, as DNA: TGCGCCAGCAGCTTGGGTCTAGCGGGACCCCTCCCCGATGAGCAGTTCTTC. The J gene is TRBJ2-1, the V gene TRBV5-1, with 9 positions matching TRBD2. J lost 8 bases, V lost 0 bases, and 12 bases had no gene match. The germline V gene encodes CDR1 SGHRS and CDR2 YFSETQ. The CDR3 spans 17 residues.

The rearrangement links TRBV4-2 to TRBJ1-2; D is perhaps TRBD1 (6 bases). This CDR3 has 16 residues. The germline V gene has CDR1 LGHNA and CDR2 YNFKEQ. Trimming removed 1 base at V and 7 bases at J, with 19 bases between. CDR3 sequence: CASSQAGPARGTGYTF. Here the CDR3 DNA reads TGTGCCAGCAGCCAAGCAGGTCCGGCCAGGGGAACTGGCTACACCTTC.

The chain is built from TRBV6-1 and TRBJ2-1; 9 nucleotides line up with TRBD2. CDR3 length: 14 residues. Trimming cost V 5 bases and J 9 bases; bases outside gene matches: 8. CDR1 and CDR2 from the germline V gene are MNHNS and SASEGT. Here the CDR3 reads CASSSDLAGSEQFF. The CDR3 region has the DNA TGTGCCAGCAGTTCCGACCTAGCGGGAAGTGAGCAGTTCTTC.

The chain recombines TRBV5-1 with TRBJ2-2, with 12 bases fitting TRBD2. J lost 5 bases, V lost 4 bases, and 6 bases had no gene match. The germline V gene has CDR1 SGHRS and CDR2 YFSETQ. The CDR3 runs 16 residues. CDR3 DNA: TGCGCCAGCAGCACCCGACTAGCGGGAGTGACCGGGGAGCTGTTTTTT. Amino acids: CASSTRLAGVTGELFF.

The rearrangement uses TRBV15 and TRBJ2-1, with 9 bases lining up with TRBD1. V lost 3 bases to trimming and J lost 5 bases; unmatched junction nucleotides: 5. The CDR3 consists of 15 residues. Germline loops: CDR1 LNHNV, CDR2 YYDKDF (reference sequence). CDR3 in amino acids: CATSRRQGGHNEQFF. The CDR3 nucleotides read TGTGCCACCAGCAGGAGACAGGGGGGGCACAATGAGCAGTTCTTC. The entire variable domain, with the rest obtained from reference TRBV15 and TRBJ2-1, is as follows: DAMVIQNPRYQVTQFGKPVTLSCSQTLNHNVMYWYQQKSSQAPKLLFHYYDKDFNNEADTPDNFQSRRPNTSFCFLDIRSPGLGDTAMYLCATSRRQGGHNEQFFGPGTRLTVL.

The chain employs TRBV28 and TRBJ2-3, with a tentative D call TRBD2 (7 bases). Germline V lookup: CDR1 MDHEN, CDR2 SYDVKM. Trimming shortened V by 5 bases and J by 2 bases, and 11 bases separated the two germline ends. This CDR3 spans 14 amino acids. The CDR3 here is CASSTGTITDTQYF. The CDR3 coding sequence is TGTGCCAGCAGTACAGGGACTATCACAGATACGCAGTATTTT.

The CDR3, as DNA: TGTGCCAGTAGTGAACAAGCGGGAGGGCCCTACGAGCAGTACTTC. The encoded protein is CASSEQAGGPYEQYF. The rearrangement links TRBV19 to TRBJ2-7; TRBD2 matches at 10 bases. CDR3 length: 15 residues. In germline, CDR1 is LNHDA, CDR2 SQIVND (reference sequence). Trimming took 5 bases from V and 2 from J; bases not matched to a gene: 6.